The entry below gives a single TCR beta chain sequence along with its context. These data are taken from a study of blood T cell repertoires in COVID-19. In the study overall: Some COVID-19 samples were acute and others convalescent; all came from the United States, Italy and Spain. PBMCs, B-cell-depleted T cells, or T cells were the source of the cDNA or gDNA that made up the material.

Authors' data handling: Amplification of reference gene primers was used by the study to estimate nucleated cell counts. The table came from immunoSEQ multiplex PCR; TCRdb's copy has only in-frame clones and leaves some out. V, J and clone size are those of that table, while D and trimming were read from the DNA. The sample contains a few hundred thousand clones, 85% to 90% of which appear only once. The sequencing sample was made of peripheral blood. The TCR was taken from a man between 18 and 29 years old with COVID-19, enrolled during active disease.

The CDR3 sequence: CASSLGDISSIQYF. DNA for the CDR3: TGCGCCAGCAGCTTGGGGGACATATCTAGCATTCAGTACTTC. The J gene is TRBJ2-4, the V gene TRBV5-1, with D possibly matching TRBD1 (6 bases). Germline loops: CDR1 SGHRS, CDR2 YFSETQ. The germline V and J ends were trimmed by 0 bases and 9 bases, with 13 bases remaining between them. This CDR3 has 14 residues.